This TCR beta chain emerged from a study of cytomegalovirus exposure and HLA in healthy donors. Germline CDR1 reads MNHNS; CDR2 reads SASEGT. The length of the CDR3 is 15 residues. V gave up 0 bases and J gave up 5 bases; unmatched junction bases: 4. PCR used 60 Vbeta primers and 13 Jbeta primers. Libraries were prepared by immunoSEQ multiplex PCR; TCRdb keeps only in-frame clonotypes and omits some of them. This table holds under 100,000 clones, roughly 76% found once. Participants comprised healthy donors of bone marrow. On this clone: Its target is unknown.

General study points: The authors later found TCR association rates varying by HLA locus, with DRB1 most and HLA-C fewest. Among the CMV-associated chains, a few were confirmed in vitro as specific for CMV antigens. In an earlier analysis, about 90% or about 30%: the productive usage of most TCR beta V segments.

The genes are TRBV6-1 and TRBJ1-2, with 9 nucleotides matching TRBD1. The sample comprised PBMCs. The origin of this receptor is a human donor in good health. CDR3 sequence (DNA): TGTGCCAGCAGTGAAGCAGGGACAGGGCTTTATGGCTACACCTTC. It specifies CASSEAGTGLYGYTF.